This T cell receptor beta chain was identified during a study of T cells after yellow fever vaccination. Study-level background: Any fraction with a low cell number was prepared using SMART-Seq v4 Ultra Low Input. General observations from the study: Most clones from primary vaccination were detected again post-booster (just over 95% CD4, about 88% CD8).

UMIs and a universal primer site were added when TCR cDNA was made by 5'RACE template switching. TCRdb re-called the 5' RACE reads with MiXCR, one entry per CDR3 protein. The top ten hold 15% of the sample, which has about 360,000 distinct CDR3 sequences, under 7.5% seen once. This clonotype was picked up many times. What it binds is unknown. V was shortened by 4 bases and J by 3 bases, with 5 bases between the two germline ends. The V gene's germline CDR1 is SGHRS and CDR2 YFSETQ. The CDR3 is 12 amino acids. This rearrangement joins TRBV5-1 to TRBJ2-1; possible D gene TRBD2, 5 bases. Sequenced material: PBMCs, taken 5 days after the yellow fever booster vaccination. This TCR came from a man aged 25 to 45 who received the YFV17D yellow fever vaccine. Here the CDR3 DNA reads TGCGCCAGCAGCGACTACTACAATGAGCAGTTCTTC. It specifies CASSDYYNEQFF.